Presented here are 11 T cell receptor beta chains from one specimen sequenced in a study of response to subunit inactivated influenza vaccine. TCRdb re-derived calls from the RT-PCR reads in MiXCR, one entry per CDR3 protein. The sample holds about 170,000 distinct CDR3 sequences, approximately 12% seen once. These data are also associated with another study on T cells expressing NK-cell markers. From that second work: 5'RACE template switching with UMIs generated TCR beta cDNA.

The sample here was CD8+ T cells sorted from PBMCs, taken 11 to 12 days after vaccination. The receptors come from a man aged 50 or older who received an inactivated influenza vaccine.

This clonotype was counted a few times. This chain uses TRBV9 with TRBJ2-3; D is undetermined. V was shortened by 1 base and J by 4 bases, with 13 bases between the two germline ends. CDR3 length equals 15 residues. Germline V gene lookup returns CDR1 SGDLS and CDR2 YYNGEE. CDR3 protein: CASSVTVISPDTQYF. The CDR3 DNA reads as TGTGCCAGCAGCGTAACAGTTATCAGCCCAGATACGCAGTATTTT.

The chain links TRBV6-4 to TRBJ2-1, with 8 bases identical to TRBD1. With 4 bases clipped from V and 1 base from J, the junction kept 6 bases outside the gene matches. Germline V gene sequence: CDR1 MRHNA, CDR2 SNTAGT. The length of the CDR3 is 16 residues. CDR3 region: CASSVAGTGSYNEQFF. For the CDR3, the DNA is TGTGCCAGCAGTGTGGCCGGGACAGGTTCCTACAATGAGCAGTTCTTC.

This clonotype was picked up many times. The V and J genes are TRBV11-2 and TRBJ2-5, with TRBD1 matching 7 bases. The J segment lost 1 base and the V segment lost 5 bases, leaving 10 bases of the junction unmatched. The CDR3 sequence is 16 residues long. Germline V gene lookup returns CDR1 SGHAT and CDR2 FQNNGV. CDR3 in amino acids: CASSPDRVSLQETQYF. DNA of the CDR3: TGTGCCAGCAGCCCCGACAGGGTCTCACTCCAAGAGACCCAGTACTTC.

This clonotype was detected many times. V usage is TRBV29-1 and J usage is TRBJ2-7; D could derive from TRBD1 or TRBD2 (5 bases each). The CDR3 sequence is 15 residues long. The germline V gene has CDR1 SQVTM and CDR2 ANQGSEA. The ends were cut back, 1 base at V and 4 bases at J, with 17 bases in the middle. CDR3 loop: CSVEAKDGASYEQYF. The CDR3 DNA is TGCAGCGTTGAAGCAAAGGACGGGGCTTCGTACGAGCAGTACTTC.

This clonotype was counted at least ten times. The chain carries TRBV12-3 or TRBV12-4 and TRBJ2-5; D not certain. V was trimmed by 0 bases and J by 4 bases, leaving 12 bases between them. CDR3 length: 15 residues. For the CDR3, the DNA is TGTGCCAGCAGTTTAGCCACCCCGTCGCTAGAGACCCAGTACTTC. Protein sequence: CASSLATPSLETQYF.

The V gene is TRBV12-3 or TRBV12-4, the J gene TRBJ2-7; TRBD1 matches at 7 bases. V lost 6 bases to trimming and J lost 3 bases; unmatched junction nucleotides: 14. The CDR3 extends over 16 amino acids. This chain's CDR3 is CASSSPTGQNYYEQYF. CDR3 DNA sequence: TGTGCCAGCAGCTCCCCGACGGGACAGAATTACTACGAGCAGTACTTC.

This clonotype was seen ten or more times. DNA for the CDR3: TGCGCCAGCAGCCAAGGGACAGCCTCGACCTACGAGCAGTACTTC. It is translated as CASSQGTASTYEQYF. This chain connects TRBV4-3 to TRBJ2-7, with D maybe TRBD1 (6 bases). V lost 1 base to trimming and J lost 2 bases, with 12 bases between them. The germline V gene encodes CDR1 LGHNA and CDR2 YSLEER. CDR3 length: 15 amino acids.

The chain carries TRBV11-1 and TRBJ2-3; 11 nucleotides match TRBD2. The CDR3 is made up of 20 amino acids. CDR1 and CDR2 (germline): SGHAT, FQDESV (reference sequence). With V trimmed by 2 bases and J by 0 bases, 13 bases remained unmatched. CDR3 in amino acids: CASSLTLAGGPGRSTDTQYF. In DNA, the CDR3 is TGTGCCAGCAGCTTAACTCTAGCGGGGGGACCTGGAAGGAGCACAGATACGCAGTATTTT.

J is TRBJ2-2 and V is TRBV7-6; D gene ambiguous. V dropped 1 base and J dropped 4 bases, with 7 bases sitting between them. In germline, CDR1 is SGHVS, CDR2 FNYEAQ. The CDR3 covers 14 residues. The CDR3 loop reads CASSLGPPTGELFF. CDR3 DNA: TGTGCCAGCAGCTTAGGCCCCCCCACCGGGGAGCTGTTTTTT. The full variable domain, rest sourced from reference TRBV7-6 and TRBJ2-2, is GAGVSQSPRYKVTKRGQDVALRCDPISGHVSLYWYRQALGQGPEFLTYFNYEAQQDKSGLPNDRFSAERPEGSISTLTIQRTEQRDSAMYRCASSLGPPTGELFFGEGSRLTVL.

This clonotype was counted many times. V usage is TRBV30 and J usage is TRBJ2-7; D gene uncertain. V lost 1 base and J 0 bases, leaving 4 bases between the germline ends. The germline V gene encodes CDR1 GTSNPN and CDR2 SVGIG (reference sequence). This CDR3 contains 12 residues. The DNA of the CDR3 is TGTGCCTGGAGTGACAGCTCCTACGAGCAGTACTTC. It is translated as CAWSDSSYEQYF.

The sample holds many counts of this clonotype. CDR3 nucleotide sequence: TGCGCCAGCAGCCAAGACTTGGACAGGCTGACATCCTACGAGCAGTACTTC. This sequence encodes CASSQDLDRLTSYEQYF. This chain uses TRBV4-1 with TRBJ2-7, with TRBD1 matching 7 bases. Trimming at V came to 0 bases and at J to 1 base, leaving 9 bases not matched to a gene. In germline, CDR1 is MGHRA, CDR2 YSYEKL. CDR3 size: 17 residues.